A single sample gave rise to the 30 T cell receptor beta chains below, sequenced in a study of blood T cell repertoires in COVID-19. TCRdb keeps only in-frame clones here, not all; method: immunoSEQ multiplex PCR. The table has some 330,000 clones, about 92% seen once. The sequencing input was PBMCs or T cells enriched from blood (not recorded which). The receptors were sampled from a woman aged 25 to 39 who had recovered from COVID-19.

The chain joins TRBV2 to TRBJ1-3, with D unresolved. The V and J ends lost 4 bases and 0 bases respectively, with 10 bases between them. The CDR3 totals 15 residues. Germline lookup yields CDR1 SNHLY and CDR2 FYNNEI. The CDR3 protein is CASSGSRFSGNTIYF. The CDR3 nucleotides are TGTGCCAGCAGTGGGTCGAGGTTCTCTGGAAACACCATATATTTT.

DNA for the CDR3: TGTGCCAGTTTGCGGGGGGGTCAAGAGACCCAGTACTTC. Translating it yields CASLRGGQETQYF. The chain links TRBV28 to TRBJ2-5, with 9 bases matching TRBD2. The CDR3 consists of 13 residues. The germline V gene has CDR1 MDHEN and CDR2 SYDVKM. Trimming removed 9 bases from V and 2 bases from J; junction bases left unmatched: 4.

The J gene is TRBJ2-7, the V gene TRBV23-1; TRBD1 agrees at 10 bases. TRBV23-1 is recorded as an ORF, its role being uncertain. The CDR3 is 15 amino acids. The V segment lost 3 bases and the J segment 4 bases; nucleotides outside the gene matches: 6. CDR3 in amino acids: CASSHPGQGSYEQYF. Written as DNA, the CDR3 is TGCGCCAGCAGTCACCCGGGACAGGGGAGTTACGAGCAGTACTTC.

The V gene is TRBV5-1, the J gene TRBJ1-1, with D possibly TRBD1 on 6 matching bases. The CDR3 has 13 residues. Trimming took off 5 bases at V and 4 bases at J, with 12 bases between the two ends. Germline V CDR1 and CDR2: SGHRS, YFSETQ. CDR3 in DNA: TGCGCCAGCAGAGTTGACAGGACCACTGAAGCTTTCTTT. Protein product: CASRVDRTTEAFF.

The chain couples TRBV9 to TRBJ2-3; 9 positions agree with TRBD1. The CDR3 extends over 14 amino acids. Germline V gene lookup returns CDR1 SGDLS and CDR2 YYNGEE. The ends lost 4 bases at V and 4 bases at J; junction bases unmatched: 4. The CDR3 here is CASSPTGGPDTQYF. The CDR3 nucleotides are TGTGCCAGCAGCCCAACAGGGGGCCCAGATACGCAGTATTTT.

The chain uses TRBV7-9 and TRBJ2-6, with D perhaps TRBD2 (6 bases). V was pared by 3 bases and J by 0 bases, with 12 bases between. CDR1 is SEHNR, CDR2 FQNEAQ, per germline (reference sequence). The CDR3 is 17 residues long. CDR3 in amino acids: CASSFPGAFSGANVLTF. As DNA, the CDR3 is TGTGCCAGCAGCTTCCCGGGAGCGTTCTCTGGGGCCAACGTCCTGACTTTC.

The CDR3 reads CASTLGSLGPYGYTF. The CDR3 bases are TGTGCCAGCACTTTGGGGTCGCTGGGGCCCTATGGCTACACCTTC. The V call is TRBV28, the J call TRBJ1-2; D is possibly TRBD1 (5 bases). Deletions cut 7 bases from V and 4 bases from J, with 19 bases between. Per the germline V gene, CDR1 is MDHEN and CDR2 is SYDVKM. CDR3 length equals 15 residues.

The chain's CDR3 is CASSPGQGDEQFF. In nucleotides, the CDR3 is TGTGCCAGCAGTCCAGGACAGGGCGATGAGCAGTTCTTC. The chain recombines TRBV28 with TRBJ2-1; TRBD1 agrees at 8 bases. V lost 5 bases to trimming and J lost 8 bases; unmatched junction nucleotides: 5. The CDR3 consists of 13 residues. Germline CDR1 reads MDHEN; CDR2 reads SYDVKM.

V usage is TRBV10-2 and J usage is TRBJ2-3; TRBD2 matches 7 bases. CDR1 and CDR2 from the germline V gene are WSHSY and SAAADI. The CDR3 has 15 amino acids. V shed 3 bases and J 0 bases; nucleotides not matched to a gene: 3. The CDR3 DNA reads TGCGCCAGCAGTGACCTTAGCGGGAGCACAGATACGCAGTATTTT. Its translation is CASSDLSGSTDTQYF.

This chain connects TRBV4-1 to TRBJ2-2; 7 bases match TRBD2. CDR1 and CDR2 from the germline V gene are MGHRA and YSYEKL. V was clipped by 1 base and J by 4 bases; unmatched bases: 6. The length of the CDR3 is 16 residues. The CDR3, as DNA: TGCGCCAGCAGCCAAGGGGGGAGGGGTTTCACCGGGGAGCTGTTTTTT. It translates to CASSQGGRGFTGELFF.

V usage is TRBV5-4 and J usage is TRBJ2-3; 7 bases line up with TRBD2. Trimming took 1 base from V and 6 from J; bases not matched to a gene: 2. The length of the CDR3 is 13 residues. Per the germline V gene, CDR1 is SGHNT and CDR2 is YYREEE (reference sequence). This chain's CDR3 is CASSLWGGDTQYF. The CDR3 DNA sequence: TGTGCCAGCAGCTTGTGGGGAGGGGATACGCAGTATTTT.

The chain employs TRBV29-1 and TRBJ2-1, with D maybe TRBD2 (6 bases). Germline V gene lookup returns CDR1 SQVTM and CDR2 ANQGSEA. Trimming shortened V by 4 bases and J by 9 bases, and 10 bases separated the two germline ends. The CDR3 contains 11 residues. The CDR3 here is CSVASGGEQFF. The CDR3 DNA follows: TGCAGCGTTGCTTCCGGGGGTGAGCAGTTCTTC.

The CDR3 coding sequence is TGTGCCAGCAGTTTCCGTGGGGAGGGGACTGAAGCTTTCTTT. Amino acids: CASSFRGEGTEAFF. This sequence joins TRBV28 and TRBJ1-1; D perhaps matches TRBD1 (5 bases). The CDR3 length is 14 residues. V shed 3 bases and J shed 5 bases, with 13 bases lying between them. CDR1 and CDR2 from the germline V gene are MDHEN and SYDVKM.

CDR3: CASSVGQIWRGANYGYTF. The CDR3 coding sequence is TGTGCCAGCAGCGTAGGACAGATTTGGAGGGGAGCTAACTATGGCTACACCTTC. The chain carries TRBV9 and TRBJ1-2; possibly TRBD1 for D (5 bases). V lost 0 bases and J 0 bases, leaving 18 bases between the germline ends. The CDR3 totals 18 residues. Germline assignment: CDR1 SGDLS and CDR2 YYNGEE.

The rearrangement uses TRBV7-9 and TRBJ1-6, with TRBD1 matching over 8 bases. Germline V lookup: CDR1 SEHNR, CDR2 FQNEAQ (reference sequence). There are 14 residues in the CDR3. The ends lost 8 bases at V and 3 bases at J; junction bases unmatched: 3. In nucleotides, the CDR3 is TGTGCCAGCCAGGACAGGGACTATAATTCACCCCTCCACTTT. Translation: CASQDRDYNSPLHF.

The gene calls are TRBV15 and TRBJ2-7; tentative D call: TRBD1 (5 bases). Trimming took 9 bases from V and 2 from J, leaving 8 bases between them. The CDR3 sequence is 11 residues long. From germline, CDR1 is LNHNV and CDR2 YYDKDF (reference sequence). Here the CDR3 DNA reads TGTGCCACGGCAGGGACCTACGAGCAGTACTTC. Translation gives CATAGTYEQYF.

The V call is TRBV19, the J call TRBJ2-1; 14 bases map to TRBD2. This CDR3 spans 18 amino acids. Losses at the gene ends were 1 base for V and 1 base for J; bases not matched to a gene: 3. Per germline, CDR1 LNHDA and CDR2 SQIVND (reference sequence). The CDR3, as DNA: TGTGCCAGTAGTATAGGACTAGCGGGAGGGAGGTCCTACAATGAGCAGTTCTTC. Its translation: CASSIGLAGGRSYNEQFF.

The chain joins TRBV4-2 to TRBJ1-2; 10 bases align to TRBD1. The germline gives CDR1 LGHNA, CDR2 YNFKEQ. Trimming removed 3 bases from V and 3 bases from J; junction bases left unmatched: 13. CDR3 length: 18 residues. The DNA for the CDR3 is TGTGCCAGCAGCCAGGAGGGGACAGGGGAAGGTTTCGACTATGGCTACACCTTC. Protein product: CASSQEGTGEGFDYGYTF.

The genes are TRBV18 and TRBJ2-7, with TRBD1 as a possible D gene (6 bases). The V end lost 8 bases, the J end lost 1 base, and 12 bases lay between the germline ends. The CDR3 is 13 amino acids. Germline V gene data show CDR1 as KGHSH and CDR2 as LQKENI. CDR3 amino acids: CASAQGTSYEQYF. The CDR3 coding sequence is TGTGCCAGCGCGCAGGGGACGTCCTACGAGCAGTACTTC. Using reference TRBV18 and TRBJ2-7 for the parts outside the CDR3, the full variable domain is NAGVMQNPRHLVRRRGQEARLRCSPMKGHSHVYWYRQLPEEGLKFMVYLQKENIIDESGMPKERFSAEFPKEGPSILRIQQVVRGDSAAYFCASAQGTSYEQYFGPGTRLTVT.

The genes are TRBV3-1 (or the pseudogene TRBV3-2) and TRBJ2-5; D unresolved. Germline V CDR1 and CDR2: LGHDT, YNNKEL (reference sequence). The CDR3 runs to 14 residues. V gave up 4 bases and J gave up 7 bases, with 16 bases separating them. In DNA form, the CDR3 reads TGTGCCAGCAGCCCCTCCGGCGGTCCCTGGACCCAGTACTTC. Protein sequence: CASSPSGGPWTQYF.

The table lists this clone with a count of one. The chain carries TRBV4-2 and TRBJ1-1, with 8 bases fitting TRBD1. V lost 2 bases, J lost 4 bases, and 6 bases stayed unmatched. The CDR3 sequence is 15 residues long. Per germline, CDR1 LGHNA and CDR2 YNFKEQ. CDR3 region: CASSQTDRDGTEAFF. CDR3 bases: TGTGCCAGCAGCCAAACGGACAGGGACGGCACTGAAGCTTTCTTT.

This clone occurred once. The rearrangement links TRBV19 to TRBJ2-7; no clear D gene. This CDR3 comprises 13 residues. Germline lookup yields CDR1 LNHDA and CDR2 SQIVND (reference sequence). Trimming left V 5 bases short and J 3 bases short, with 11 bases between. The DNA of the CDR3 is TGTGCCAGTAGTCCCGGTACCCGCTACGAGCAGTACTTC. Protein: CASSPGTRYEQYF.

The chain recombines TRBV27 with TRBJ2-1; the D is unclear. Germline V gene sequence: CDR1 MNHEY, CDR2 SMNVEV (reference sequence). The CDR3 covers 15 residues. Deletions cut 7 bases from V and 7 bases from J, with 20 bases between. The CDR3 is CASTLGHPGVNEQFF. CDR3 DNA: TGTGCCAGCACCCTCGGCCATCCAGGTGTGAATGAGCAGTTCTTC.

The rearrangement uses TRBV7-2 and TRBJ2-1; the match to TRBD2 covers 8 bases. The CDR3 has 17 amino acids. The ends lost 0 bases at V and 4 bases at J; junction bases unmatched: 8. Per the germline V gene, CDR1 is SGHTA and CDR2 is FQGNSA. The CDR3 nucleotides are TGTGCCAGCAGCTTAGCGTGGGCGGGAGGAGGTTACAATGAGCAGTTCTTC. This sequence encodes CASSLAWAGGGYNEQFF. The entire variable domain, with the rest obtained from reference TRBV7-2 and TRBJ2-1, is as follows: GAGVSQSPSNKVTEKGKDVELRCDPISGHTALYWYRQSLGQGLEFLIYFQGNSAPDKSGLPSDRFSAERTGGSVSTLTIQRTQQEDSAVYLCASSLAWAGGGYNEQFFGPGTRLTVL.

The CDR3 coding sequence is TGTGCCAGCAGTCCTAACCCAGTCTCAAGAGGGAACACTGAAGCTTTCTTT. Protein sequence: CASSPNPVSRGNTEAFF. The chain links TRBV28 to TRBJ1-1; D is unclear. Germline V gene data show CDR1 as MDHEN and CDR2 as SYDVKM. V lost 5 bases and J lost 1, with 20 bases in between. This CDR3 is 17 amino acids long. The full variable domain, rest sourced from reference TRBV28 and TRBJ1-1, is DVKVTQSSRYLVKRTGEKVFLECVQDMDHENMFWYRQDPGLGLRLIYFSYDVKMKEKGDIPEGYSVSREKKERFSLILESASTNQTSMYLCASSPNPVSRGNTEAFFGQGTRLTVV.

The rearrangement joins TRBV28 to TRBJ1-1; D might be TRBD1 (5 bases). Trimming cost V 5 bases and J 5 bases, with 12 bases left between them. This CDR3 has 13 residues. The germline V gene has CDR1 MDHEN and CDR2 SYDVKM. CDR3 DNA: TGTGCCAGCAGTAGGGGTTCCGGGACTGAAGCTTTCTTT. Translated, it gives CASSRGSGTEAFF. The full variable domain, completed using reference TRBV28 and TRBJ1-1, is DVKVTQSSRYLVKRTGEKVFLECVQDMDHENMFWYRQDPGLGLRLIYFSYDVKMKEKGDIPEGYSVSREKKERFSLILESASTNQTSMYLCASSRGSGTEAFFGQGTRLTVV.

The V gene is TRBV5-1, the J gene TRBJ1-2, with D tentatively TRBD1 (5 bases). V was clipped by 4 bases and J by 5 bases, with 18 bases between them. The CDR3 totals 15 residues. Germline V gives CDR1 SGHRS, CDR2 YFSETQ. CDR3 residues: CASSPEWGPLYGYTF. CDR3 nucleotides: TGCGCCAGCAGCCCCGAATGGGGCCCCTTATATGGCTACACCTTC.

This clone was detected once. In DNA form, the CDR3 reads TGTGCCAGCAGATCCGGGACAGGGGGCCGCGAGCAGTACTTC. This codes for CASRSGTGGREQYF. The chain employs TRBV28 and TRBJ2-7; 12 bases map to TRBD1. Germline CDR1 is MDHEN and CDR2 is SYDVKM. Trimming removed 6 bases from V and 6 bases from J; junction bases left unmatched: 6. This CDR3 is 14 amino acids long.

The V gene is TRBV9, the J gene TRBJ2-5, with a possible D match to TRBD2 (5 bases). There are 13 residues in the CDR3. CDR1 and CDR2 (germline): SGDLS, YYNGEE. V shed 2 bases and J shed 3 bases, with 8 bases lying between them. The CDR3 reads CASSVQLEETQYF. The CDR3 DNA is TGTGCCAGCAGCGTCCAACTAGAAGAGACCCAGTACTTC.

The rearrangement links TRBV24-1 to TRBJ1-1, with 9 bases identical to TRBD1. Germline trimming cut 4 bases from V and 10 bases from J; bases unmatched to any gene: 9. The CDR3 covers 14 residues. CDR1 is KGHDR and CDR2 is SFDVKD in the germline V gene. The CDR3: CATSERTGGAGAFF. DNA for the CDR3: TGTGCCACCAGTGAGCGCACAGGGGGCGCGGGAGCTTTCTTT.